Listed here are 10 T cell receptor beta chains from one sample, sequenced in a study of PD-L1 blockade in urothelial cancer. Time point noted: peripheral blood 6 weeks after treatment start. This table comes from immunoSEQ multiplex PCR, and its TCRdb copy is limited to in-frame clones, with some not included. Of over 100,000 clones listed, approximately 90% were seen once; the top ten hold 3% to 4.5%. The source was PBMCs, collected around atezolizumab (anti-PD-L1) treatment. All receptors come from a man in his 60s with urothelial cancer.

The gene calls are TRBV6-6 and TRBJ2-6; 7 nucleotides match TRBD1. With V trimmed by 7 bases and J by 4 bases, 7 bases remained unmatched. This CDR3 comprises 15 residues. CDR1 and CDR2 from the germline V gene are MNHNY and SVGAGI (reference sequence). The CDR3 sequence is CASTTGVGGANVLTF. The CDR3 nucleotides are TGTGCCAGCACCACAGGGGTGGGAGGGGCCAACGTCCTGACTTTC.

The rearrangement uses TRBV7-2 and TRBJ2-7; TRBD1 matches at 7 bases. CDR3 length: 14 residues. The germline V gene has CDR1 SGHTA and CDR2 FQGNSA. The junction had 6 bases not matched to a gene; V was cut back by 5 bases and J by 2 bases. CDR3 DNA sequence: TGTGCCAGCAGCGCTACCGGGACAGCCTACGAGCAGTACTTC. Translated, it gives CASSATGTAYEQYF.

V gene TRBV6-1 combines with J gene TRBJ2-7, with TRBD2 matching 9 bases. Germline CDR1 is MNHNS and CDR2 is SASEGT. The J segment lost 6 bases and the V segment lost 1 base, leaving 7 bases of the junction unmatched. The CDR3 covers 15 residues. The CDR3 loop is CASSEVAGDLSEQYF. DNA for the CDR3: TGTGCCAGCAGTGAAGTAGCGGGGGATCTGAGCGAGCAGTACTTC.

The chain couples TRBV15 to TRBJ2-7; unclear D gene. The CDR3 runs to 14 residues. The germline V gene encodes CDR1 LNHNV and CDR2 YYDKDF (reference sequence). Trimming pared 0 bases from V and 4 bases from J, leaving 10 bases between. The CDR3 DNA is TGTGCCACCAGCAGAGATCCTGGCGGATACGAGCAGTACTTC. It specifies CATSRDPGGYEQYF.

This chain uses TRBV1 with TRBJ2-1; the table's D call, TRBD2, has no DNA check behind it. TRBV1 is an annotated pseudogene. CDR3 length: 16 amino acids. The CDR3 loop is CTSSQGKRETNNEQFF. The CDR3 coding sequence is TGCACCAGCAGCCAAGGTAAGCGGGAAACGAACAATGAGCAGTTCTTC.

The V gene is TRBV2, the J gene TRBJ1-2, with 9 bases identical to TRBD1. V gave up 5 bases and J gave up 7 bases; unmatched junction bases: 5. The germline V gene encodes CDR1 SNHLY and CDR2 FYNNEI. This CDR3 comprises 13 residues. The CDR3 reads CASSPTGGVGYTF. The CDR3 bases are TGTGCCAGCAGTCCGACAGGGGGGGTTGGCTACACCTTC.

This rearrangement joins TRBV6-5 to TRBJ1-1; D remains unclear. Trimming shortened V by 0 bases and J by 4 bases, and 9 bases separated the two germline ends. The CDR3 length is 14 residues. Germline V lookup: CDR1 MNHEY, CDR2 SVGAGI. CDR3 amino acids: CASSYSEFGTEAFF. DNA for the CDR3: TGTGCCAGCAGTTACTCGGAGTTCGGCACTGAAGCTTTCTTT.

This clone occurred a few times. Here the CDR3 reads CASSSQRGGYNEQFF. The CDR3 coding sequence is TGTGCCAGCAGCTCACAAAGGGGGGGCTACAATGAGCAGTTCTTC. V is TRBV11-1 and J is TRBJ2-1; possible D gene TRBD2, 7 bases. CDR1 and CDR2 (germline): SGHAT, FQDESV (reference sequence). The CDR3 is made up of 15 amino acids. Trimming left V 4 bases short and J 3 bases short, with 13 bases between.

This sequence joins TRBV4-1 and TRBJ1-3; TRBD1 matches 8 bases. From germline, CDR1 is MGHRA and CDR2 YSYEKL. V trimming: 1 base; J trimming: 4 bases; junction bases outside the gene matches: 9. The CDR3 has 17 amino acids. The DNA of the CDR3 is TGCGCCAGCAGCCAAGGACCGGGACAGGCTTCGGGAAACACCATATATTTT. Protein sequence: CASSQGPGQASGNTIYF.

The chain couples TRBV15 to TRBJ1-2, with D unresolved. The V gene's germline CDR1 is LNHNV and CDR2 YYDKDF (reference sequence). Trimming took off 1 base at V and 6 bases at J, with 9 bases between the two ends. The CDR3 length is 13 residues. CDR3 loop: CATSRGAGDGYTF. CDR3 DNA sequence: TGTGCCACCAGCAGAGGTGCGGGCGATGGCTACACCTTC.